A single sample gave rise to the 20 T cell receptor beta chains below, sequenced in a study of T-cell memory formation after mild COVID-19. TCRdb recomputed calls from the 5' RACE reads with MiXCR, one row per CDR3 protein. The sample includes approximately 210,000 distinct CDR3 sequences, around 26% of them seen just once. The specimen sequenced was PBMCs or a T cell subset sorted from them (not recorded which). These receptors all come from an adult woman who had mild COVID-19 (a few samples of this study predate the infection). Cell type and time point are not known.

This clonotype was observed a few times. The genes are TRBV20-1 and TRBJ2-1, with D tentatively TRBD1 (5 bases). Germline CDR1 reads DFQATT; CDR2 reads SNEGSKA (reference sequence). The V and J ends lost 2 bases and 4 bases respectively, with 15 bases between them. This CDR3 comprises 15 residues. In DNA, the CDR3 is TGCAGTGCTAGATTGGGAAGGGGTCCTTACAATGAGCAGTTCTTC. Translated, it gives CSARLGRGPYNEQFF.

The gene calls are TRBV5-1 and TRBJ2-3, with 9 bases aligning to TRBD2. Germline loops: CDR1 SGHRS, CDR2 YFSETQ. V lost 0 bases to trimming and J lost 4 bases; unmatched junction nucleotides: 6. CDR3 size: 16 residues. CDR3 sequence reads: CASSLAPGLAPDTQYF. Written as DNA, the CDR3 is TGCGCCAGCAGCTTGGCCCCGGGACTAGCTCCAGATACGCAGTATTTT.

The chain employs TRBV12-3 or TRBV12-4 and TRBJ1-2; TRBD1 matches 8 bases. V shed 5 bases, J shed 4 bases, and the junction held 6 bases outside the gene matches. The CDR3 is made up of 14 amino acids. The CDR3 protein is CASSRRDRIYGYTF. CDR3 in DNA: TGTGCCAGCAGTCGCCGGGACAGGATCTATGGCTACACCTTC.

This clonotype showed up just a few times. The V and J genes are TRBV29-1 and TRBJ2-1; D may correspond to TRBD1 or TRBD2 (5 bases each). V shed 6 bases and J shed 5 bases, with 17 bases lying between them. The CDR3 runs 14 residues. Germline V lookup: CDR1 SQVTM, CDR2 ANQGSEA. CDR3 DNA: TGCAGCGTGGTCCGGGACGGCACCGACAATGAGCAGTTCTTC. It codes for CSVVRDGTDNEQFF.

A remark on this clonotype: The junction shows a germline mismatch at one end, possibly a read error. The CDR3 nucleotides are TGCCCCAGCAGCCAAGATAGGGGGGGGCCGGGCTCCTACAATGAGCAGTTCTTC. It codes for CPSSQDRGGPGSYNEQFF. The genes are TRBV4-1 and TRBJ2-1, with D maybe TRBD2 (7 bases). CDR3 length: 18 residues. Looked up from germline, CDR1 is MGHRA and CDR2 is YSYEKL.

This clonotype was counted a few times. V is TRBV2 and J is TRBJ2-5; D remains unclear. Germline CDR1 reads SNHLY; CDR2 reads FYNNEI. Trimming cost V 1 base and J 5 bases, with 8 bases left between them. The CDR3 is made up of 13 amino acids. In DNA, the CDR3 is TGTGCCAGCAGTGAAGGGGTAGGGGAGACCCAGTACTTC. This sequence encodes CASSEGVGETQYF. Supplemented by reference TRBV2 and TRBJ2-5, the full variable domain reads EPEVTQTPSHQVTQMGQEVILRCVPISNHLYFYWYRQILGQKVEFLVSFYNNEISEKSEIFDDQFSVERPDGSNFTLKIRSTKLEDSAMYFCASSEGVGETQYFGPGTRLLVL.

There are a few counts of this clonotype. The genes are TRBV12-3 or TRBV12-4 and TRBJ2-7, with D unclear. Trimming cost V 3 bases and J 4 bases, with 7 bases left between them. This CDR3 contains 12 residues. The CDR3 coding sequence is TGTGCCAGCAGTTTGTTTTCTTACGAGCAGTACTTC. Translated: CASSLFSYEQYF.

The CDR3 region is CASSQNRGWNYGYTF. CDR3 sequence (DNA): TGCGCCAGCAGCCAAAACAGGGGATGGAACTATGGCTACACCTTC. The J gene is TRBJ1-2, the V gene TRBV4-3; 7 bases fit TRBD1. This CDR3 has 15 amino acids. Germline-derived CDR1 and CDR2 are LGHNA and YSLEER. Losses at the gene ends were 2 bases for V and 2 bases for J; bases not matched to a gene: 5.

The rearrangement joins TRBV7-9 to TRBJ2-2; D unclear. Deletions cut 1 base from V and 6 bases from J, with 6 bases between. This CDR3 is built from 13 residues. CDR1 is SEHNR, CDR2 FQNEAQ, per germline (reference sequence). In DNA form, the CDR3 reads TGTGCCAGCAGCTTAGGGCAGTCCGGGGAGCTGTTTTTT. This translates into CASSLGQSGELFF.

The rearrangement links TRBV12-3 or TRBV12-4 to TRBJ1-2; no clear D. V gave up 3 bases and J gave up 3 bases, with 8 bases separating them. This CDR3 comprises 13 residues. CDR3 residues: CASSFGADYGYTF. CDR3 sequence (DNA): TGTGCCAGCAGTTTTGGAGCGGACTATGGCTACACCTTC.

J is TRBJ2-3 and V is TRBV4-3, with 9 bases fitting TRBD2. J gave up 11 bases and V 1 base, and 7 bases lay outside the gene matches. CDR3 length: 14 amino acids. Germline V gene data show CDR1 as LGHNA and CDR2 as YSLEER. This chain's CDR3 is CASSQGASGALQYF. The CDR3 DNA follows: TGCGCCAGCAGCCAAGGAGCTAGCGGGGCTCTGCAGTATTTT.

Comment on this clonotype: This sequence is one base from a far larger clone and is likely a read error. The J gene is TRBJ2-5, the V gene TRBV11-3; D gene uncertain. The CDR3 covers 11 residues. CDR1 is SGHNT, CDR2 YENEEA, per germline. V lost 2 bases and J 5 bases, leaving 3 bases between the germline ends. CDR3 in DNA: TGTGCCAGCAGCTTAATGGAGACCCAGTACTTC. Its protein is CASSLMETQYF. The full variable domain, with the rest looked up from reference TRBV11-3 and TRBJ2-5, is EAGVVQSPRYKIIEKKQPVAFWCNPISGHNTLYWYLQNLGQGPELLIRYENEEAVDDSQLPKDRFSAERLKGVDSTLKIQPAELGDSAVYLCASSLMETQYFGPGTRLLVL.

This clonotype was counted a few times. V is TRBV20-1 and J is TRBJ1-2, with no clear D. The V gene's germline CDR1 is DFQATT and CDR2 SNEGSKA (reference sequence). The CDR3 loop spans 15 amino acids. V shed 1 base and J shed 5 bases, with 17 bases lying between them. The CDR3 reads CSARGQSGDPYGYTF. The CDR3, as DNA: TGCAGTGCTAGAGGGCAGAGCGGAGACCCGTATGGCTACACCTTC.

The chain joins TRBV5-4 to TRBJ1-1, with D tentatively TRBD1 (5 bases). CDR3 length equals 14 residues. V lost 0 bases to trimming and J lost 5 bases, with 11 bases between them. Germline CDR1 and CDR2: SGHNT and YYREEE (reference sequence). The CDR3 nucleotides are TGTGCCAGCAGCTTGGCCGGGGCGGGGACTGAAGCTTTCTTT. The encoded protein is CASSLAGAGTEAFF.

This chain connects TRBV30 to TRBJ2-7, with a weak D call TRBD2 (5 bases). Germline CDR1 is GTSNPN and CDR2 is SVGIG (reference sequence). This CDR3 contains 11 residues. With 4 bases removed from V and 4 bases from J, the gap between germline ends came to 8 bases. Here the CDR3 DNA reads TGTGCCTGGATGACGGGGTACGAGCAGTACTTC. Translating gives CAWMTGYEQYF.

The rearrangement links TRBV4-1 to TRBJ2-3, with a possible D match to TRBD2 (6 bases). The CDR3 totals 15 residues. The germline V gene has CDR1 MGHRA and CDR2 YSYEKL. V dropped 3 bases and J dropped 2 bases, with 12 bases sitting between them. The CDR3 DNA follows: TGCGCCAGCAGCCAGGGGGAGGCGCACACAGATACGCAGTATTTT. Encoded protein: CASSQGEAHTDTQYF.

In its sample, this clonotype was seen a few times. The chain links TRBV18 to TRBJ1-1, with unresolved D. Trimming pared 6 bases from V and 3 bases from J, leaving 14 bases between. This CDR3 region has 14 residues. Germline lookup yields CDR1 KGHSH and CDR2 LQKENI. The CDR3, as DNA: TGTGCCAGCTCGCCAGCCCTAAGGGACACTGAAGCTTTCTTT. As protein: CASSPALRDTEAFF.

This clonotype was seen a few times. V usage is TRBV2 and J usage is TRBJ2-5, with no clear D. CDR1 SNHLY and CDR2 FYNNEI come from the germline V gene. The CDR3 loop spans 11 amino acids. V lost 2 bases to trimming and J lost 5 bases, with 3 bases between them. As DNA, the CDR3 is TGTGCCAGCAGTGAAAGGGAGACCCAGTACTTC. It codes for CASSERETQYF.

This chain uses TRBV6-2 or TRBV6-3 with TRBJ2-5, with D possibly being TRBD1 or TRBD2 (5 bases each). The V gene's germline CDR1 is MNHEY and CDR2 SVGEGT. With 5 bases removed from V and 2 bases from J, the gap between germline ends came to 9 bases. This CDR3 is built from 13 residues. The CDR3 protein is CASSGTLQETQYF. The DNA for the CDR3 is TGTGCCAGCAGTGGGACGCTACAAGAGACCCAGTACTTC.

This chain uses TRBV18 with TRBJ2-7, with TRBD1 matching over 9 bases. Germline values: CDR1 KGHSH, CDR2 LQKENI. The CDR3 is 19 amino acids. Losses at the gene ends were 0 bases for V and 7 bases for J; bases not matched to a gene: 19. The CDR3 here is CASSPPPGEGQGGIGEQYF. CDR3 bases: TGTGCCAGCTCACCACCACCCGGCGAGGGACAGGGAGGGATAGGGGAGCAGTACTTC. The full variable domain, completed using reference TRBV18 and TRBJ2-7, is NAGVMQNPRHLVRRRGQEARLRCSPMKGHSHVYWYRQLPEEGLKFMVYLQKENIIDESGMPKERFSAEFPKEGPSILRIQQVVRGDSAAYFCASSPPPGEGQGGIGEQYFGPGTRLTVT.